This T cell receptor beta chain appears in the sequencing data of a study of beta chain features in type 1 diabetes. J was trimmed by 8 bases and V by 5 bases; bases with no gene match: 5. This CDR3 has 15 amino acids. Germline CDR1 reads KGHSH; CDR2 reads LQKENI. The entirety of the isolated RNA underwent reverse transcription, so expressed TCRB transcripts were sequenced. Clones were read by immunoSEQ multiplex PCR, and TCRdb kept only the in-frame ones, dropping some. This table has under 950,000 clones, about a sixth appearing once. This clone was counted between two and nine times. Sequences were obtained from naive CD4+ T cells from blood. This receptor was obtained from a woman aged 18 to 35 in good health. V gene TRBV18 combines with J gene TRBJ2-1; the match to TRBD2 covers 14 bases. The CDR3 DNA sequence: TGTGCCAGCTCAAGCGGACTAGCGGGAGGTTATGAGCAGTTCTTC. This translates into CASSSGLAGGYEQFF.